This TCR beta chain was sequenced for a study of OX40 agonist ivuxolimab in advanced cancers. No patient had autoimmune disease or received systemic immunosuppression. Germline V CDR1 and CDR2: MGHDK, SYGVNS. CDR3 length: 13 amino acids. V gave up 5 bases and J gave up 4 bases; unmatched junction bases: 4. The method was immunoSEQ multiplex PCR; TCRdb's version includes in-frame clones alone and lacks a portion of them. This table holds about 70,000 clones, roughly 80% found once. This TCR came from an adult with an advanced solid tumor such as melanoma, head and neck, liver or kidney cancer. The gene calls are TRBV25-1 and TRBJ2-7, with 8 bases aligning to TRBD1. This sample comprised CD4+ or CD8+ T cells sorted from blood, obtained in a trial of the OX40 agonist ivuxolimab. The DNA for the CDR3 is TGTGCCAGCAGTACAACAGGGGGGTACGAGCAGTACTTC. Protein sequence: CASSTTGGYEQYF.